Below, one T cell receptor beta chain is given with its context. Its matching antigen is unknown. The PCR made use of 60 Vbeta and 13 Jbeta primers. The data were produced by immunoSEQ multiplex PCR, yet TCRdb's version contains in-frame clones alone and is incomplete. Counted here are about 160,000 clones, 75% to 80% occurring once; the ten biggest clones make up around 0.96%. This entry comes from a study of cytomegalovirus exposure and HLA in healthy donors. Findings and caveats of the study: Further analysis was carried out later, and it showed several of the most significant clusters appearing linked to common viral pathogens. A later analysis linked a missense variant in DCLRE1C to the trimming of TCR beta V and J genes.

Germline-derived CDR1 and CDR2 are SGHTA and FQGNSA. This CDR3 is 15 amino acids long. The germline V and J ends were trimmed by 4 bases and 4 bases, with 13 bases remaining between them. The origin of this receptor is a woman aged 50 to 60 in good health and CMV-seropositive. The chain couples TRBV7-2 to TRBJ1-4, with a possible D match to TRBD1 (5 bases). Sequenced sample: PBMCs. The chain's CDR3 is CASSSMGTLNEKLFF. Written as DNA, the CDR3 is TGTGCCAGCAGCTCAATGGGGACTCTTAATGAAAAACTGTTTTTT.